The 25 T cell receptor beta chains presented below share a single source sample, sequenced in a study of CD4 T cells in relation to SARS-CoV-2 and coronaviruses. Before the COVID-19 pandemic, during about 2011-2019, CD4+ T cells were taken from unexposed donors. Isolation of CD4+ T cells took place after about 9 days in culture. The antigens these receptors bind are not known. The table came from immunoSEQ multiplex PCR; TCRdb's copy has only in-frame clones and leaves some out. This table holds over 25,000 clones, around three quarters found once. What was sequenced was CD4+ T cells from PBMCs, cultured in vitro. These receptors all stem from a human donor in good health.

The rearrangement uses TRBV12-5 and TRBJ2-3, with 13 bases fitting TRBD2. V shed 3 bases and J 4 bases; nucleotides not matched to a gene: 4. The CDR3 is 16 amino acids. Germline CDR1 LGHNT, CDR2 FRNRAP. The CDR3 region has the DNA TGTGCTAGTGGTTTAACTAGCGGGGGGGCTGCAGATACGCAGTATTTT. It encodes CASGLTSGGAADTQYF.

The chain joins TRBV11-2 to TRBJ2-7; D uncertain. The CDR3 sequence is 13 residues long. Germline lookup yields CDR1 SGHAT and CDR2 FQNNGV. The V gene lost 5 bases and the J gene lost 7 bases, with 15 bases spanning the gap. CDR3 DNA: TGTGCCAGCAGCCAAGCTCCTTACTCGGAGCAGTACTTC. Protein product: CASSQAPYSEQYF.

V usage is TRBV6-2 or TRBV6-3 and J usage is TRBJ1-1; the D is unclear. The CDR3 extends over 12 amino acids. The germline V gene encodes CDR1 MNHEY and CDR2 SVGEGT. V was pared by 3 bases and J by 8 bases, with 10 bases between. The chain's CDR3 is CASSYARVEAFF. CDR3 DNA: TGTGCCAGCAGTTATGCCAGAGTAGAAGCTTTCTTT.

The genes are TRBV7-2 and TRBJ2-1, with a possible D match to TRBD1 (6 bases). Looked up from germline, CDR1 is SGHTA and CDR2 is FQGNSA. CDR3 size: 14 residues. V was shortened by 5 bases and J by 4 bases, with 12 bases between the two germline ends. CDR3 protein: CASSPQGTYNEQFF. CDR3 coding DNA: TGTGCCAGCAGCCCACAGGGTACGTACAATGAGCAGTTCTTC.

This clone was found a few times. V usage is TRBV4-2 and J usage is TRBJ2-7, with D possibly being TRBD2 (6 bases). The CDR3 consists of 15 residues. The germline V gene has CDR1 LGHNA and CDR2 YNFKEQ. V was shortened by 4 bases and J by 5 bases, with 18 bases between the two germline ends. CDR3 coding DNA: TGTGCCAGCAGCCTTAGCGGAGGGCCCGACCACGAGCAGTACTTC. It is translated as CASSLSGGPDHEQYF.

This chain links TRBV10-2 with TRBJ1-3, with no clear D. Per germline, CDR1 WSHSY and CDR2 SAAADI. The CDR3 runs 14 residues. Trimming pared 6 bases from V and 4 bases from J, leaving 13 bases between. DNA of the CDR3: TGCGCCAGCAGCCCCGGACTGCTGGGAAACACCATATATTTT. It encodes CASSPGLLGNTIYF.

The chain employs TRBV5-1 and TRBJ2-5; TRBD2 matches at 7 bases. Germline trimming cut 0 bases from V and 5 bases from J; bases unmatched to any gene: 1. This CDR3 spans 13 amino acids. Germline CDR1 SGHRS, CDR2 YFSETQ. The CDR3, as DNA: TGCGCCAGCAGCTTGGCCGGGAGGGAGACCCAGTACTTC. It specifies CASSLAGRETQYF.

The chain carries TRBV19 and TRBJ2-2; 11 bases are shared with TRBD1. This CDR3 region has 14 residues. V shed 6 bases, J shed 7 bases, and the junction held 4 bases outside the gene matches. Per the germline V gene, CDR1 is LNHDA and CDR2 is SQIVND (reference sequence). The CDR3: CASRGQGAGGELFF. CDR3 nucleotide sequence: TGTGCCAGTAGAGGACAGGGGGCTGGCGGGGAGCTGTTTTTT.

This CDR3 reads CASSLSFGGTSYEQYF. CDR3 in DNA: TGCGCCAGCAGCCTCAGCTTCGGGGGGACGTCCTACGAGCAGTACTTC. The genes are TRBV5-1 and TRBJ2-7; TRBD2 matches 7 bases. V was clipped by 4 bases and J by 1 base; unmatched bases: 11. CDR3 length: 16 amino acids. Germline CDR1 is SGHRS and CDR2 is YFSETQ.

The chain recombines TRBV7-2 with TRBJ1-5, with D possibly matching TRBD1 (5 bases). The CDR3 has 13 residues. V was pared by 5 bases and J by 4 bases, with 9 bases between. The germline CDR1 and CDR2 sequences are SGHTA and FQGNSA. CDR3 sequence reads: CASSTRTNQPQHF. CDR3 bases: TGTGCCAGCAGCACAAGGACAAATCAGCCCCAGCATTTT. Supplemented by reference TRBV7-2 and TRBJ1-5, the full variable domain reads GAGVSQSPSNKVTEKGKDVELRCDPISGHTALYWYRQSLGQGLEFLIYFQGNSAPDKSGLPSDRFSAERTGGSVSTLTIQRTQQEDSAVYLCASSTRTNQPQHFGDGTRLSIL.

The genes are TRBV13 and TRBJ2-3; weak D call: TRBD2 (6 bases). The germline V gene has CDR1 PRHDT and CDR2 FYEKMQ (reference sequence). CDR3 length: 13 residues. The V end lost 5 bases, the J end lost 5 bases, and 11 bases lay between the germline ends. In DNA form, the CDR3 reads TGTGCCAGCAGCCCCTACGGGGGAGATACGCAGTATTTT. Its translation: CASSPYGGDTQYF. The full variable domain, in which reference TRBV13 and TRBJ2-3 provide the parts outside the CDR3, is AAGVIQSPRHLIKEKRETATLKCYPIPRHDTVYWYQQGPGQDPQFLISFYEKMQSDKGSIPDRFSAQQFSDYHSELNMSSLELGDSALYFCASSPYGGDTQYFGPGTRLTVL.

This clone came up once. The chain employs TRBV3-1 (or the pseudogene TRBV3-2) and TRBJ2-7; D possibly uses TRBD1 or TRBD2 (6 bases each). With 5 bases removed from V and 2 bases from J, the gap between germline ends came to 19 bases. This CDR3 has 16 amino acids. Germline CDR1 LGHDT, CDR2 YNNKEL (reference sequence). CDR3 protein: CASSAGGGIGTYEQYF. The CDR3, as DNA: TGTGCCAGCAGCGCTGGGGGCGGGATCGGGACCTACGAGCAGTACTTC.

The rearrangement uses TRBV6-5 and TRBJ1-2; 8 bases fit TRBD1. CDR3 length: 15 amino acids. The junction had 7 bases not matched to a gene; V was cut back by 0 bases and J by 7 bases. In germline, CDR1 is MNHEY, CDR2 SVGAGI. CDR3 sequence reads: CASSYSNRGVGGYTF. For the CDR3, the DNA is TGTGCCAGCAGTTACTCGAACAGGGGGGTCGGTGGCTACACCTTC.

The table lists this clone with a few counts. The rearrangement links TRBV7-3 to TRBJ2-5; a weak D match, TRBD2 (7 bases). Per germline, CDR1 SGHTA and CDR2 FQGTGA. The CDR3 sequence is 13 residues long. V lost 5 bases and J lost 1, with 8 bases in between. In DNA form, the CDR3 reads TGTGCCAGCAGCCGGGGGGCCCAAGAGACCCAGTACTTC. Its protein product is CASSRGAQETQYF.

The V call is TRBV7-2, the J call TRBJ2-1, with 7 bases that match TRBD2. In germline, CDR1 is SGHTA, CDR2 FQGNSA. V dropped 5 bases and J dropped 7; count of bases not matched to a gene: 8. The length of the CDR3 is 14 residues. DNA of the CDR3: TGTGCCAGCAGCCCGGGGACTATTTTAAATGAGCAGTTCTTC. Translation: CASSPGTILNEQFF.

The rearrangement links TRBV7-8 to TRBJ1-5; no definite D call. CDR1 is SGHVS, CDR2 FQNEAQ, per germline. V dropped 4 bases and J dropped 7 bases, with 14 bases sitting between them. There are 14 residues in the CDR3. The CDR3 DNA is TGTGCCAGCAGCTCTGCTCCCAAGGGCCAGCCCCAGCATTTT. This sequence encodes CASSSAPKGQPQHF.

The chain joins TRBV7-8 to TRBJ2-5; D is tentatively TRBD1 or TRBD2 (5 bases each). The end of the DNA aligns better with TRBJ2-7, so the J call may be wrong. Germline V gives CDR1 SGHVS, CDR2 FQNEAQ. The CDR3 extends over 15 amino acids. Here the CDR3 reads CASSGGAGNSYEQYF. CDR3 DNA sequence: TGTGCCAGCAGCGGGGGTGCAGGGAACTCCTACGAGCAGTACTTC.

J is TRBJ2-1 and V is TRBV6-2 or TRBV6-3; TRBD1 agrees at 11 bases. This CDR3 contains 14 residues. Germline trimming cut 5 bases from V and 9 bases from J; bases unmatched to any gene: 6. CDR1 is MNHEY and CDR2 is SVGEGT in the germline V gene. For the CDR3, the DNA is TGTGCCAGCAGTGGACAGGGGGCGATAGGTGAGCAGTTCTTC. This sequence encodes CASSGQGAIGEQFF.

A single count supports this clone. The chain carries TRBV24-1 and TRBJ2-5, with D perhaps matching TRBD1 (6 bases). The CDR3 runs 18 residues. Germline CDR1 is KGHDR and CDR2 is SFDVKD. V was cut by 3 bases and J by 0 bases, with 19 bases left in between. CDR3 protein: CATSDAPIQGMYQETQYF. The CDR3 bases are TGTGCCACCAGTGATGCCCCTATACAGGGAATGTACCAAGAGACCCAGTACTTC.

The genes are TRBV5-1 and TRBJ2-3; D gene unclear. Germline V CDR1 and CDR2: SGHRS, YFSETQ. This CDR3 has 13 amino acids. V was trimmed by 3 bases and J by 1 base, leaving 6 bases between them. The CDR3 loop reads CASSSSGTDTQYF. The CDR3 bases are TGCGCCAGCAGCTCGAGCGGCACAGATACGCAGTATTTT.

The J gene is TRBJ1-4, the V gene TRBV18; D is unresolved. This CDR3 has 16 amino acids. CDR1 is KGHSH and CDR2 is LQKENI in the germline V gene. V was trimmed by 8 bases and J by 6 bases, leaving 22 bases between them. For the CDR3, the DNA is TGTGCCAGCCGCAACTCCGGGCGGTTGGGAGATGAAAAACTGTTTTTT. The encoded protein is CASRNSGRLGDEKLFF. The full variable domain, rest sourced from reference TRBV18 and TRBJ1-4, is NAGVMQNPRHLVRRRGQEARLRCSPMKGHSHVYWYRQLPEEGLKFMVYLQKENIIDESGMPKERFSAEFPKEGPSILRIQQVVRGDSAAYFCASRNSGRLGDEKLFFGSGTQLSVL.

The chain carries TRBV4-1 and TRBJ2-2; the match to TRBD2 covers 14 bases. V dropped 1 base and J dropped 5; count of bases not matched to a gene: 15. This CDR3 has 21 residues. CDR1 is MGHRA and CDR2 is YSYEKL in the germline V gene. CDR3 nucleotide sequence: TGCGCCAGCAGCCAAGTCCCGGGACTAGCGGGAGAAATATCGGGTACCGGGGAGCTGTTTTTT. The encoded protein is CASSQVPGLAGEISGTGELFF.

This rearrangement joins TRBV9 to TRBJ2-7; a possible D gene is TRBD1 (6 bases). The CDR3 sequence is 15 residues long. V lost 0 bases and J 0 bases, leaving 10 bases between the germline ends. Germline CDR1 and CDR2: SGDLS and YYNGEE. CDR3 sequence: CASSVATGTSYEQYF. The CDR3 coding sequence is TGTGCCAGCAGCGTAGCTACAGGGACCTCCTACGAGCAGTACTTC.

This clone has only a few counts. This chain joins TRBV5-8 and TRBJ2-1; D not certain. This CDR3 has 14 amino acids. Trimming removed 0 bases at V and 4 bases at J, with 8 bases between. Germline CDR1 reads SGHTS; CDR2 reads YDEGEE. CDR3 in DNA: TGTGCCAGCAGCTTGGGTCGCAGGTACAATGAGCAGTTCTTC. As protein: CASSLGRRYNEQFF.

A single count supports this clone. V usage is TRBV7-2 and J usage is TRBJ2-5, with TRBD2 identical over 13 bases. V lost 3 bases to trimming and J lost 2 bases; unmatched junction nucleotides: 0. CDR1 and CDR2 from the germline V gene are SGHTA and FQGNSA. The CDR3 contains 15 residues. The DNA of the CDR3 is TGTGCCAGCAGCTTGACTAGCGGGGGGCAAGAGACCCAGTACTTC. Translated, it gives CASSLTSGGQETQYF.